The T cell receptor beta chain described here comes from a study of T cell responses to AZD1222 COVID-19 vaccine. Study-level results: Baseline seropositivity occurred in only a handful of AZD1222 recipients. Two AZD1222 doses significantly raised spike-specific TCR breadth and depth over controls.

This clone was seen only once. What it recognizes is unknown. Method: immunoSEQ multiplex PCR; TCRdb's copy keeps in-frame clones and lacks some. The repertoire holds 180,000 or so clones, 88% seen once, with around 26% in the top ten. Germline lookup yields CDR1 SGDLS and CDR2 YYNGEE. CDR3 length: 12 residues. Trimming removed 3 bases from V and 5 bases from J, with 8 bases in between. The V call is TRBV9, the J call TRBJ2-5; no clear D. The source was peripheral blood, collected 28 days after the second AZD1222 dose. The TCR comes from an adult who received the AZD1222 COVID-19 vaccine. CDR3 sequence reads: CASSAPGETQYF. CDR3 bases: TGTGCCAGCAGCGCCCCAGGCGAGACCCAGTACTTC. Variable domain in full (rest from reference TRBV9 and TRBJ2-5): DSGVTQTPKHLITATGQRVTLRCSPRSGDLSVYWYQQSLDQGLQFLIQYYNGEERAKGNILERFSAQQFPDLHSELNLSSLELGDSALYFCASSAPGETQYFGPGTRLLVL.